What follows are 8 T cell receptor beta chains derived from one specimen sequenced in a study of regulatory dendritic cells for organ transplantation. The repertoire was sequenced with immunoSEQ multiplex PCR; TCRdb's copy has only in-frame clones and lacks some. In the table there are 20,000 to 25,000 clones, 80% to 90% of which are singletons. Sorted subsets were CFSE-labeled and cultured less than six days with allogeneic dendritic cells. These receptors have no known antigen. Source material: naive CD4+ T cells from blood cultured with regulatory dendritic cells. As to subset: CD45RA+ naive T cells. These receptors all stem from a human donor in good health.

This sequence joins TRBV6-8 and TRBJ2-2; D may be TRBD1 (6 bases). The CDR3 is made up of 15 amino acids. The V end was cut by 4 bases, the J end by 3 bases, with 12 bases between. The V gene's germline CDR1 is MNHGY and CDR2 SAAAGT. CDR3 region: CASSSDRHYTGELFF. CDR3 nucleotide sequence: TGTGCCAGCAGTTCGGACAGACATTACACCGGGGAGCTGTTTTTT.

This clone was counted only a few times. The V and J genes are TRBV7-9 and TRBJ1-6; weak D call: TRBD1 (6 bases). This CDR3 has 16 amino acids. With 5 bases removed from V and 7 bases from J, the gap between germline ends came to 18 bases. The germline CDR1 and CDR2 sequences are SEHNR and FQNEAQ (reference sequence). Written as DNA, the CDR3 is TGTGCCAGCAGCCCCCTACCGGGACACTTCAATTCACCCCTCCACTTT. Amino acid sequence: CASSPLPGHFNSPLHF.

The chain joins TRBV10-1 to TRBJ2-3; possibly TRBD1 for D (5 bases). CDR1 WNHNN and CDR2 SYGVQD come from the germline V gene (reference sequence). The ends were cut back, 2 bases at V and 4 bases at J, with 7 bases in the middle. This CDR3 spans 13 amino acids. The CDR3 DNA reads as TGCGCCAGCAGTGAGGGGGCGGCAGATACGCAGTATTTT. Its translation is CASSEGAADTQYF.

J is TRBJ2-5 and V is TRBV5-6; 9 bases are a match to TRBD1. This CDR3 has 19 residues. V was pared by 0 bases and J by 7 bases, with 19 bases of the junction left unmatched. Germline CDR1 reads SGHDT; CDR2 reads YYEEEE. The CDR3 coding sequence is TGTGCCAGCAGCTTGGCAAACTTTCTGGGACAGGGTGGGAAGAGGACCCAGTACTTC. Its protein is CASSLANFLGQGGKRTQYF.

V and J are TRBV7-9 and TRBJ2-3; D is unclear. The CDR3 runs 15 residues. Germline CDR1 and CDR2: SEHNR and FQNEAQ (reference sequence). V lost 2 bases, J lost 4 bases, and 13 bases lay in between. The CDR3 spells CASSLLRSSADTQYF. In DNA, the CDR3 is TGTGCCAGCAGCTTACTTAGGAGTTCCGCAGATACGCAGTATTTT.

V is TRBV10-2 and J is TRBJ2-2, with TRBD2 matching 11 bases. Germline assignment: CDR1 WSHSY and CDR2 SAAADI. The CDR3 consists of 16 residues. V gave up 1 base and J gave up 3 bases; unmatched junction bases: 1. The CDR3, as DNA: TGCGCCAGCAGTGAGTTACTAGCGGGAGACACCGGGGAGCTGTTTTTT. It specifies CASSELLAGDTGELFF.

The V call is TRBV27, the J call TRBJ1-1; possible D gene TRBD1, 6 bases. This CDR3 comprises 13 residues. Trimming removed 5 bases from V and 6 bases from J, with 13 bases in between. CDR1 and CDR2 from the germline V gene are MNHEY and SMNVEV (reference sequence). CDR3 DNA: TGTGCCAGCAGTCACCGGGACATAGCTGAAGCTTTCTTT. Protein sequence: CASSHRDIAEAFF.

This clone was observed once. The genes are TRBV2 and TRBJ1-6, with D uncertain. The CDR3 sequence is 16 residues long. Trimming removed 1 base from V and 7 bases from J, with 14 bases in between. Germline V gives CDR1 SNHLY, CDR2 FYNNEI. The CDR3 is CASSEVGQRLNSPLHF. For the CDR3, the DNA is TGTGCCAGCAGTGAAGTAGGCCAGAGGTTGAATTCACCCCTCCACTTT. The entire variable domain, with the rest obtained from reference TRBV2 and TRBJ1-6, is as follows: EPEVTQTPSHQVTQMGQEVILRCVPISNHLYFYWYRQILGQKVEFLVSFYNNEISEKSEIFDDQFSVERPDGSNFTLKIRSTKLEDSAMYFCASSEVGQRLNSPLHFGNGTRLTVT.